A single sample is the source of the 5 T cell receptor beta chains below, sequenced in a study of identical twins. TCRdb re-derived calls from the 5' RACE reads in MiXCR, one entry per CDR3 protein. The profile shows approximately 300,000 distinct CDR3 sequences, over 8.5% of them singletons. These same records also appear under a second study, on yellow fever vaccine responses in identical twins.

The sequenced sample consisted of CD8+ T cells sorted from blood. The source is a woman aged 18-35 years in good health.

This clonotype was detected ten times or more. This chain joins TRBV4-1 and TRBJ1-5; D may be TRBD1 (6 bases). The CDR3 totals 14 residues. Trimming shortened V by 6 bases and J by 7 bases, and 16 bases separated the two germline ends. Germline V gene data show CDR1 as MGHRA and CDR2 as YSYEKL. CDR3 sequence (DNA): TGCGCCAGCAGTTACGAGGGGGGCGTGCAGCCCCAGCATTTT. Protein product: CASSYEGGVQPQHF.

In this sample, this clonotype turned up many times. The genes are TRBV6-1 and TRBJ2-7; 11 bases are shared with TRBD2. V was clipped by 2 bases and J by 3 bases; unmatched bases: 6. Germline CDR1 is MNHNS and CDR2 is SASEGT. The CDR3 runs to 16 residues. The CDR3 protein is CASSEFLAGGFYEQYF. The CDR3 coding sequence is TGTGCCAGCAGTGAATTCCTAGCGGGGGGCTTCTACGAGCAGTACTTC.

The chain carries TRBV11-2 and TRBJ2-1, with D hard to call. The CDR3 is made up of 13 amino acids. Per the germline V gene, CDR1 is SGHAT and CDR2 is FQNNGV. The V end lost 1 base, the J end lost 6 bases, and 7 bases lay between the germline ends. The CDR3 sequence is CASSLGSANEQFF. The CDR3, as DNA: TGTGCCAGCAGCTTAGGCTCTGCCAATGAGCAGTTCTTC.

The chain carries TRBV4-2 and TRBJ2-5; the D is unclear. The germline CDR1 and CDR2 sequences are LGHNA and YNFKEQ. V gave up 0 bases and J gave up 4 bases, with 9 bases separating them. The CDR3 sequence is 14 residues long. The CDR3 DNA sequence: TGTGCCAGCAGCCAAGATAAGGGTGGAGAGACCCAGTACTTC. As protein: CASSQDKGGETQYF.

This clonotype was counted between two and nine times. The chain carries TRBV11-2 and TRBJ2-5; tentatively, D is TRBD2 (6 bases). The CDR3 extends over 14 amino acids. From germline, CDR1 is SGHAT and CDR2 FQNNGV. With 5 bases removed from V and 5 bases from J, the gap between germline ends came to 15 bases. The CDR3 nucleotides are TGTGCCAGCAGCCCTTCCGCTAGCGTGGAGACCCAGTACTTC. It translates to CASSPSASVETQYF.